The source of this TCR beta chain is a study of blood T cell repertoires in COVID-19. The V and J ends lost 5 bases and 2 bases, in that order; junction bases with no gene match: 9. CDR1 and CDR2 (germline): SGHRS, YFSETQ. The CDR3 length is 15 residues. Measured with immunoSEQ multiplex PCR; TCRdb has only the in-frame clones, and not every one. This table holds about 150,000 clones, about four fifths found once. Sequenced input: peripheral blood. The receptor was isolated from a man between 60 and 70 years old with acute or convalescent COVID-19. The V and J genes are TRBV5-1 and TRBJ1-2, with 7 bases identical to TRBD1. The CDR3, as DNA: TGCGCCAGCAGTCTTGGGTACAGGGGCAACTATGGCTACACCTTC. Translating it yields CASSLGYRGNYGYTF.